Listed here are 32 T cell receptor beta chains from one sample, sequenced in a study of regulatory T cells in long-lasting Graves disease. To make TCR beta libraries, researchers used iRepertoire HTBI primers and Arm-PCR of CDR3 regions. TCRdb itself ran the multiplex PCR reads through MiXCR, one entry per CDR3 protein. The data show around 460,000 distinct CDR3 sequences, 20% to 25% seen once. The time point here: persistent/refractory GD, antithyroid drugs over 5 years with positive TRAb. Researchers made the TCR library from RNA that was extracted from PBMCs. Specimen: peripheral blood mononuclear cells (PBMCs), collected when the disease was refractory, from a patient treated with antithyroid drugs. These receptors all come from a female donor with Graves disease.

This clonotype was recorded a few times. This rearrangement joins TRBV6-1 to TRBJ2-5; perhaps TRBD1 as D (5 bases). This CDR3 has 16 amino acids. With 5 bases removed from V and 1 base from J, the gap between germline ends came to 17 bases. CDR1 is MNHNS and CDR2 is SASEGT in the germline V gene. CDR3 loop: CASSIRPGISQETQYF. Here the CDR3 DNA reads TGTGCCAGCAGTATCAGGCCAGGGATTTCCCAAGAGACCCAGTACTTC.

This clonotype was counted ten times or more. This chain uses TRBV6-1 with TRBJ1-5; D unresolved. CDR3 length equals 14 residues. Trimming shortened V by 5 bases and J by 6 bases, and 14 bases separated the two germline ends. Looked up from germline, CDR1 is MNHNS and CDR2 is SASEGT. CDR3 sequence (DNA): TGTGCCAGCAGTACCCTCGAGGCCGGTCAGCCCCAGCATTTT. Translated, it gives CASSTLEAGQPQHF.

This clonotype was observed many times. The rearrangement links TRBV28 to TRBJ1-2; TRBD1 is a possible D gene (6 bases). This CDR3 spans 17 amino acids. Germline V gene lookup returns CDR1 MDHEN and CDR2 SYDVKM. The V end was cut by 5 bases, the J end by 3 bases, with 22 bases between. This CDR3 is CASSPPPGGARDYGYTF. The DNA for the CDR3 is TGTGCCAGCAGTCCCCCCCCGGGGGGGGCGAGGGACTATGGCTACACCTTC.

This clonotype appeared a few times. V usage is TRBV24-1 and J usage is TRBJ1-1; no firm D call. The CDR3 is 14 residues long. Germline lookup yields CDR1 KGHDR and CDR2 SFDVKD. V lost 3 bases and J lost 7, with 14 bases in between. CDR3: CATSDPRTGNEAFF. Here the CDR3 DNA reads TGTGCCACCAGTGATCCTCGGACTGGAAATGAAGCTTTCTTT.

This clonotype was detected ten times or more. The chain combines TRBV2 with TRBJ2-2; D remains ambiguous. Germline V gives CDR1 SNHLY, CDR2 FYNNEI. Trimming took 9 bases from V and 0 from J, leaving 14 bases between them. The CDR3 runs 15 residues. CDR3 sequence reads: CASEKTDANTGELFF. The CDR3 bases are TGTGCCAGTGAGAAAACGGACGCGAACACCGGGGAGCTGTTTTTT.

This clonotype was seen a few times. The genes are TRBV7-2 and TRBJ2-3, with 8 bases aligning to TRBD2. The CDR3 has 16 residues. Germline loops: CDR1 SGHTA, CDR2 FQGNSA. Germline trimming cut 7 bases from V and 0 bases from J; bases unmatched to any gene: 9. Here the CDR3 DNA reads TGTGCCAGCACCTCCCGGGGGGGCCGGAGCACAGATACGCAGTATTTT. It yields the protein CASTSRGGRSTDTQYF.

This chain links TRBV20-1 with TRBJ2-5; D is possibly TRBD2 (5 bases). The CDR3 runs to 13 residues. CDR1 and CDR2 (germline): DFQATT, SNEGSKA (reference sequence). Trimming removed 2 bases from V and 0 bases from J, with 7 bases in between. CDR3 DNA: TGCAGTGCTAGATGGAGGAACCAAGAGACCCAGTACTTC. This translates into CSARWRNQETQYF.

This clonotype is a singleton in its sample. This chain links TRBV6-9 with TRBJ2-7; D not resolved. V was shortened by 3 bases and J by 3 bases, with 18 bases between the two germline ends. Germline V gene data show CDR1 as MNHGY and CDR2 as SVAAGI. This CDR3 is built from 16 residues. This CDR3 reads CASSYSKAPANYEQYF. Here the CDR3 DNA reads TGTGCCAGCAGTTACTCGAAGGCTCCTGCTAACTACGAGCAGTACTTC.

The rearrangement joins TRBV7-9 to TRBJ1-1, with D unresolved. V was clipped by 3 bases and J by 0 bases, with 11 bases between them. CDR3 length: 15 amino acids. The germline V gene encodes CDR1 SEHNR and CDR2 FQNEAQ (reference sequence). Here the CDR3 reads CASSLTIKMNTEAFF. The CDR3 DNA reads TGTGCCAGCAGCTTGACAATTAAAATGAACACTGAAGCTTTCTTT.

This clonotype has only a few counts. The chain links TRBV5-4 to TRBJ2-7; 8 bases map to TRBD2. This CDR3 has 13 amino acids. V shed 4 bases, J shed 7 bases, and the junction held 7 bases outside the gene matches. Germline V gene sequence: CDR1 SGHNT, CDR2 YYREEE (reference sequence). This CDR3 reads CASSPSGGVEQYF. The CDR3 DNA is TGTGCCAGCAGCCCCTCGGGGGGGGTTGAGCAGTACTTC.

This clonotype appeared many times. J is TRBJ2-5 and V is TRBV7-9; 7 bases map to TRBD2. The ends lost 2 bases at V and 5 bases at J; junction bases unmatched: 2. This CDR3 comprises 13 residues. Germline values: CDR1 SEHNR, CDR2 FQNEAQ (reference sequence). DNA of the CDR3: TGTGCCAGCAGCTTAAGGGACTACGAGACCCAGTACTTC. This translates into CASSLRDYETQYF.

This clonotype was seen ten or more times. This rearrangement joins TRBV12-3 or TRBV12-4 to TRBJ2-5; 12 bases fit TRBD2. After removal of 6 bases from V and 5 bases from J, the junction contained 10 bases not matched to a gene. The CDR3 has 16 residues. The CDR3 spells CASSPSSGGAYETQYF. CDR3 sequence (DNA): TGTGCCAGCAGCCCCTCTAGCGGGGGGGCCTATGAGACCCAGTACTTC.

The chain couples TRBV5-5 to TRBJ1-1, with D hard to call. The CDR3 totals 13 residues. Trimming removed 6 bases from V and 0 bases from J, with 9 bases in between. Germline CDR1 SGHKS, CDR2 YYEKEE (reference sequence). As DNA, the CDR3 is TGTGCCAGCACCCCGTACATGAACACTGAAGCTTTCTTT. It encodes CASTPYMNTEAFF.

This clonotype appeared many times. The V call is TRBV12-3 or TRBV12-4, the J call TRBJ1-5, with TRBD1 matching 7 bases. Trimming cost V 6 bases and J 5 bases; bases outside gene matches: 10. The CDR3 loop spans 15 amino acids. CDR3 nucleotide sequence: TGTGCCAGCAGCCTGACGCGGGACAGTTATCAGCCCCAGCATTTT. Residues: CASSLTRDSYQPQHF.

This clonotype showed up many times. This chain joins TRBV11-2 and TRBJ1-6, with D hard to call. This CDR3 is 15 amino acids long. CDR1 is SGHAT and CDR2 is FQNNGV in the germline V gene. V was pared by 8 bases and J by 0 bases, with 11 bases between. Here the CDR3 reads CASQAASSYNSPLHF. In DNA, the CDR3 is TGTGCCAGCCAGGCAGCAAGCTCCTATAATTCACCCCTCCACTTT. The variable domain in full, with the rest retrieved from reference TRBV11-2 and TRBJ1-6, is EAGVAQSPRYKIIEKRQSVAFWCNPISGHATLYWYQQILGQGPKLLIQFQNNGVVDDSQLPKDRFSAERLKGVDSTLKIQPAKLEDSAVYLCASQAASSYNSPLHFGNGTRLTVT.

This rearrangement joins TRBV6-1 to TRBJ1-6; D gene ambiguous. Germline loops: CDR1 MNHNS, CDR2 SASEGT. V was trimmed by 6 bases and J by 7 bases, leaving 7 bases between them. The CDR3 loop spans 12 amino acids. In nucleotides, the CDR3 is TGTGCCAGCAGACGAGACAATTCACCCCTCCACTTT. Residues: CASRRDNSPLHF.

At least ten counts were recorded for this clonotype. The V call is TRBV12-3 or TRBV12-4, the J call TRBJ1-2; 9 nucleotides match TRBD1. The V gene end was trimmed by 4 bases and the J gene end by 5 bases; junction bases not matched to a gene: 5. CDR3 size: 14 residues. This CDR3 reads CASSSQGAWYGYTF. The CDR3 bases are TGTGCCAGCAGTTCACAGGGGGCATGGTATGGCTACACCTTC.

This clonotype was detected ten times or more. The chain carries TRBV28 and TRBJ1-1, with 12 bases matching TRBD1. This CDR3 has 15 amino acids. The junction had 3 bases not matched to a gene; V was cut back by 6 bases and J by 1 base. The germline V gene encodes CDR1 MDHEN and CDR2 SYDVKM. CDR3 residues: CASRGQGAPNTEAFF. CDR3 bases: TGTGCCAGCAGGGGACAGGGGGCTCCGAACACTGAAGCTTTCTTT.

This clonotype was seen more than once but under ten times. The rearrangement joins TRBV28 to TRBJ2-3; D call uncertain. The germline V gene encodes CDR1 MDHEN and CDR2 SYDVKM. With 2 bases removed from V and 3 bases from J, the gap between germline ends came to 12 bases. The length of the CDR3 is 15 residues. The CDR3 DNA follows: TGTGCCAGCAGTTTAAAGTCGGGCGCGACAGATACGCAGTATTTT. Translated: CASSLKSGATDTQYF.

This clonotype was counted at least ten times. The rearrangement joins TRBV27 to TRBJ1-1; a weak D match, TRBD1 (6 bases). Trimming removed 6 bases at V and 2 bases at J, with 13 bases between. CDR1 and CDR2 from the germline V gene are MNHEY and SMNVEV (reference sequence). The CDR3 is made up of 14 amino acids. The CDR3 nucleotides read TGTGCCAGCAGGCACAGGGATTTCAACACTGAAGCTTTCTTT. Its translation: CASRHRDFNTEAFF.

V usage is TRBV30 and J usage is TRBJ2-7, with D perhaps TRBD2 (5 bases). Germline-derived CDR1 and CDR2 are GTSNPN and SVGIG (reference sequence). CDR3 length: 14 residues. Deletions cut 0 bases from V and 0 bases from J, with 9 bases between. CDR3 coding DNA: TGTGCCTGGAGTGTACCGGGGAACTCCTACGAGCAGTACTTC. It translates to CAWSVPGNSYEQYF.

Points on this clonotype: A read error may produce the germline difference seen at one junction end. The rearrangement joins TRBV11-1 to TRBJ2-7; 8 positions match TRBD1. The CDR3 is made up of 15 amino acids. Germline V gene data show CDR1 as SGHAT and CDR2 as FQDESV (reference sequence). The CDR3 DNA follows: TGTGCCAGCAGCTTCGGACAGGGACAGACCTACGAGCGGTACTTC. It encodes CASSFGQGQTYERYF.

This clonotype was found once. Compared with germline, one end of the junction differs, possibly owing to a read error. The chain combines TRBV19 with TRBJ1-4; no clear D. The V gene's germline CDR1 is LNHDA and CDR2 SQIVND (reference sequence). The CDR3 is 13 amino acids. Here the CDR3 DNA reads TGTGCCTGTAGTTTGCGGGCCAGTGAAAAACTGTTTTTT. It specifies CACSLRASEKLFF.

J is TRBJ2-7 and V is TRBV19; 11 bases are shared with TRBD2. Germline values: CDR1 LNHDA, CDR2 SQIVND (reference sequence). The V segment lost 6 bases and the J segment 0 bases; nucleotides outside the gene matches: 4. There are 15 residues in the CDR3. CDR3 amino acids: CASRVTSGSSYEQYF. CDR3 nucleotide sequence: TGTGCCAGTAGAGTTACTAGCGGGAGCTCCTACGAGCAGTACTTC.

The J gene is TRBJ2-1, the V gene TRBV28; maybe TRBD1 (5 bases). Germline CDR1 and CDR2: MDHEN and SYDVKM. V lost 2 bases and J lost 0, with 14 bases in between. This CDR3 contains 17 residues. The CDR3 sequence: CASSLGPTARSYNEQFF. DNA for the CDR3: TGTGCCAGCAGTTTAGGTCCGACAGCCCGCTCCTACAATGAGCAGTTCTTC.

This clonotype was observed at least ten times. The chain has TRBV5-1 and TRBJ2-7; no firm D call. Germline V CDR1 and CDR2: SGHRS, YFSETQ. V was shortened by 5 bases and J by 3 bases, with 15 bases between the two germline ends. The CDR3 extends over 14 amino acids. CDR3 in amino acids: CASSPAVGVYEQYF. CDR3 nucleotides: TGCGCCAGCAGTCCCGCTGTTGGGGTCTACGAGCAGTACTTC.

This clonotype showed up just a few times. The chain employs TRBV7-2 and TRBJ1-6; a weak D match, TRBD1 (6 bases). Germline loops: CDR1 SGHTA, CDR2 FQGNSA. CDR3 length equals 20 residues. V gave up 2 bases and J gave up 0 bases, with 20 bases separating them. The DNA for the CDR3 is TGTGCCAGCAGCTTAAACCCGATAATCAGGGGAAGCTCCTATAATTCACCCCTCCACTTT. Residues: CASSLNPIIRGSSYNSPLHF.

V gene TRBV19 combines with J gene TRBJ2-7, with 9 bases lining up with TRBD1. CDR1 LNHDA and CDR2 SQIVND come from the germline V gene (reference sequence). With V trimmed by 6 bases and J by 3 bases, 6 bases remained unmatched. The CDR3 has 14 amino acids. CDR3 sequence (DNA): TGTGCCAGTAGCTACAGGGGGCCGTACTACGAGCAGTACTTC. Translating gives CASSYRGPYYEQYF.

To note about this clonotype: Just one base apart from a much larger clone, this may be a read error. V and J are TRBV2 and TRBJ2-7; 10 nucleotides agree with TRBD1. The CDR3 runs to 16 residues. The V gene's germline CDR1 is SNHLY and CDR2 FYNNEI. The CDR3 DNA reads TGTGCCAACAGTCTGCCTCCGGGACAGGGGACCTACGAGCAGTACTTC. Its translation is CANSLPPGQGTYEQYF.

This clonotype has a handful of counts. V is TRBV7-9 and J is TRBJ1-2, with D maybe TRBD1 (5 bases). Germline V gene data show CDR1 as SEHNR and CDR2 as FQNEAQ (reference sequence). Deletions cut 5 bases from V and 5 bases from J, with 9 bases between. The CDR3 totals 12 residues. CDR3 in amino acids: CASSRDVYGYTF. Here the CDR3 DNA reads TGTGCCAGCAGCAGGGACGTTTATGGCTACACCTTC. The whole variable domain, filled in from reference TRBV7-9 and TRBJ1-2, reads DTGVSQNPRHKITKRGQNVTFRCDPISEHNRLYWYRQTLGQGPEFLTYFQNEAQLEKSRLLSDRFSAERPKGSFSTLEIQRTEQGDSAMYLCASSRDVYGYTFGSGTRLTVV.

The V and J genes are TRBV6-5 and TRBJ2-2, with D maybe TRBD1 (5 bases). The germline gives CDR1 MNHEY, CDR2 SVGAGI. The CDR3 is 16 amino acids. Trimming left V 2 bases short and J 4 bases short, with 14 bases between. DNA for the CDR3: TGTGCCAGCAGTTACCTCGGCAGGGTTCTCACCGGGGAGCTGTTTTTT. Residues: CASSYLGRVLTGELFF.

CDR3 sequence reads: CSAENRGSYEQYF. The DNA for the CDR3 is TGCAGTGCAGAGAACCGGGGATCCTACGAGCAGTACTTC. The chain employs TRBV20-1 and TRBJ2-7, with D perhaps matching TRBD2 (5 bases). Germline assignment: CDR1 DFQATT and CDR2 SNEGSKA (reference sequence). The CDR3 is made up of 13 amino acids. Trimming cost V 6 bases and J 1 base, with 13 bases left between them.